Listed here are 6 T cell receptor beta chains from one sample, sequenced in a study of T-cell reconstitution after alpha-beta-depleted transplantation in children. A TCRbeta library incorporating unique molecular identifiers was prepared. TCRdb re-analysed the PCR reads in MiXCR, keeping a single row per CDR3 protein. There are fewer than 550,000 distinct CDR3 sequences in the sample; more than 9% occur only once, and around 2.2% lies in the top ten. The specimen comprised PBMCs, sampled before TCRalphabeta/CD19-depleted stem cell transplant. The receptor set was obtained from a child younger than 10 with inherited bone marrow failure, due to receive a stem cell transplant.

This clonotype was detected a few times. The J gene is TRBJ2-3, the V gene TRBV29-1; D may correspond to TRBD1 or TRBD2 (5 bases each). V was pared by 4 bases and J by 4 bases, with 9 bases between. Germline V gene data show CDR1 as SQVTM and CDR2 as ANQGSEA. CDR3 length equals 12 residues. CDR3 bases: TGCAGCGTTGCGGTGGGGGCAGATACGCAGTATTTT. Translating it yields CSVAVGADTQYF.

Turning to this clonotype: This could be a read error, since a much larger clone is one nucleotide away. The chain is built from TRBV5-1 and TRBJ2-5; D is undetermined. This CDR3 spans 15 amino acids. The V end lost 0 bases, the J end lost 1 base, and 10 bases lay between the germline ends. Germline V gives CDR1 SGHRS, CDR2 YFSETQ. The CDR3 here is CASSLEGPGQETQYF. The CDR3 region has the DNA TGCGCCAGCAGCTTGGAGGGCCCTGGCCAAGAGACCCAGTACTTC. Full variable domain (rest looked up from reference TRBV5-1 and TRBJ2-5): KAGVTQTPRYLIKTRGQQVTLSCSPISGHRSVSWYQQTPGQGLQFLFEYFSETQRNKGNFPGRFSGRQFSNSRSEMNVSTLELGDSALYLCASSLEGPGQETQYFGPGTRLLVL.

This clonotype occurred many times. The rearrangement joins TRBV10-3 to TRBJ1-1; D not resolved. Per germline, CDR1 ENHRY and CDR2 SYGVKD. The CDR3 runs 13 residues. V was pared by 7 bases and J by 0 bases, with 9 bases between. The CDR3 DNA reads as TGTGCCATCAATCAGGTATTGAACACTGAAGCTTTCTTT. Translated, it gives CAINQVLNTEAFF.

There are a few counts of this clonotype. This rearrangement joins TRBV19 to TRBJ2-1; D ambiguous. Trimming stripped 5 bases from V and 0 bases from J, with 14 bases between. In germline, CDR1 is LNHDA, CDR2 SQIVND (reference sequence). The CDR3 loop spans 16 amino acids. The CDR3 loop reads CASSALFQSSYNEQFF. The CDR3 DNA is TGTGCCAGTAGTGCCCTTTTCCAGAGCTCCTACAATGAGCAGTTCTTC. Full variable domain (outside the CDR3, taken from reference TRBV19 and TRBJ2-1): DGGITQSPKYLFRKEGQNVTLSCEQNLNHDAMYWYRQDPGQGLRLIYYSQIVNDFQKGDIAEGYSVSREKKESFPLTVTSAQKNPTAFYLCASSALFQSSYNEQFFGPGTRLTVL.

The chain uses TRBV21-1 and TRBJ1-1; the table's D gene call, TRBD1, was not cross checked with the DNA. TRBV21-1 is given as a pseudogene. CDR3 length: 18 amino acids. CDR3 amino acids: CASSGLEGAHPRDTEAFF. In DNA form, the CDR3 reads TGTGCCAGCAGCGGGCTCGAGGGGGCCCATCCTCGAGACACTGAAGCTTTCTTT.

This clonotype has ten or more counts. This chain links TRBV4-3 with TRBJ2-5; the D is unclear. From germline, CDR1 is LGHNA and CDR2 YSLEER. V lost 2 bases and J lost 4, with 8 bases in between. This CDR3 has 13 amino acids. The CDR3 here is CASSQRLGETQYF. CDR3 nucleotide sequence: TGCGCCAGCAGCCAACGACTCGGAGAGACCCAGTACTTC.